This note documents a single T cell receptor (beta chain) sequence. Its antigen is unknown. Germline loops: CDR1 SGHVS, CDR2 FQNEAQ. The CDR3 spans 17 residues. Trimming took 5 bases from V and 3 from J; bases not matched to a gene: 12. The data stem from a study of post-analysis software for immune sequencing data. Study-level results: Five TRBV segments, TRBV5-6, TRBV5-1 and TRBV20-1 among them, were found more frequent in patients than controls.

Researchers reported that TCR beta cDNA libraries carried unique molecular identifiers. MiXCR, applied by TCRdb to the PCR reads, yields one record per CDR3 protein. The table includes roughly 700,000 distinct CDR3 sequences, just under 30% detected once. The chain recombines TRBV7-8 with TRBJ2-5, with 10 positions matching TRBD1. The specimen sequenced was blood. The sequence was obtained from a girl aged 5 to 17 with multiple sclerosis. This CDR3 reads CASSRRGGQGSEETQYF. In nucleotides, the CDR3 is TGTGCCAGCAGCCGGAGGGGGGGACAGGGGAGTGAAGAGACCCAGTACTTC.